This TCR beta chain was sequenced for a study of a mutant IDH1 vaccine in newly diagnosed glioma. Study-wide context: Patients received vaccination from 4-6 weeks after radiotherapy alone, or with temozolomide cycles. Treated patients comprised about 60% males and approximately 40% females, mean age around 40 years. Most patients had received both radiotherapy and temozolomide, the prior options being radiotherapy, temozolomide, or both.

As to this clone: Antigen specificity is unknown.

This table comes from immunoSEQ multiplex PCR, and its TCRdb copy is limited to in-frame clones, with some not included. The data show about 31,000 clones, roughly 80% seen once. Time point defined: week 11, during vaccination. Each dose delivered 300 ug of mutant IDH1 20-mer peptide subcutaneously with imiquimod. Diagnosis in the donors showed new WHO grade 3 or 4 astrocytomas that were IDH1-mutant and ATRX-lost. V gave up 4 bases and J gave up 2 bases, with 15 bases separating them. The CDR3 spans 15 residues. CDR1 SGHVS and CDR2 FNYEAQ come from the germline V gene. The sequenced sample was PBMCs, obtained from a glioma patient whose treatment included an IDH1 peptide vaccine. This receptor was taken from a young man with glioma. V usage is TRBV7-6 and J usage is TRBJ2-7, with D possibly being TRBD1 (6 bases). CDR3 coding DNA: TGTGCCAGCAGCTCGAACAGGGACGTAACCTACGAGCAGTACTTC. Translation: CASSSNRDVTYEQYF.